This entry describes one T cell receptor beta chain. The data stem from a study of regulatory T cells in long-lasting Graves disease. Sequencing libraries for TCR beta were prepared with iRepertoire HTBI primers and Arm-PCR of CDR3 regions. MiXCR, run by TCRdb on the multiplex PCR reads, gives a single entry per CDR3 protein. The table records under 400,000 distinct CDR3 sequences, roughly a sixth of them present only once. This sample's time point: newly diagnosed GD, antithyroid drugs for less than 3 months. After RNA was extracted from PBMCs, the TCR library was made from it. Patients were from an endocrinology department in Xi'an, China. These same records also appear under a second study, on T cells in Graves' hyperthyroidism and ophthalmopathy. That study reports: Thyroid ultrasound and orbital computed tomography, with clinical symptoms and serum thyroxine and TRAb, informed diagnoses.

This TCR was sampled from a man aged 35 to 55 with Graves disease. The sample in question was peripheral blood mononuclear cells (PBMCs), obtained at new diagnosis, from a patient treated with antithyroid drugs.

The CDR3 region has the DNA TGTGCCAGCAGCTCAGGGGATAGCATGAACACTGAAGCTTTCTTT. Residues: CASSSGDSMNTEAFF. V and J are TRBV5-4 and TRBJ1-1, with a possible D match to TRBD1 (6 bases). The CDR3 is 15 amino acids. Germline loops: CDR1 SGHNT, CDR2 YYREEE (reference sequence). V gave up 3 bases and J gave up 0 bases, with 12 bases separating them.